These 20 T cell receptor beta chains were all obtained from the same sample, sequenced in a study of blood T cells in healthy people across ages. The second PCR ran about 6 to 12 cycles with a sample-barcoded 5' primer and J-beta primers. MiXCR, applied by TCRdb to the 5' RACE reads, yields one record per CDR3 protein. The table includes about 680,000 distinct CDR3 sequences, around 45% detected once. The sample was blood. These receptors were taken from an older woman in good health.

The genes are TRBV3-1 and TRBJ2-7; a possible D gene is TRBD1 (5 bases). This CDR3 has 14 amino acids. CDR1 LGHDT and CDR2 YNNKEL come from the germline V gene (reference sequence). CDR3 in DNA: TGTACCGGCAGCCCCGGACATTTGTCCTACGAGCAGTACTTC. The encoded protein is CTGSPGHLSYEQYF.

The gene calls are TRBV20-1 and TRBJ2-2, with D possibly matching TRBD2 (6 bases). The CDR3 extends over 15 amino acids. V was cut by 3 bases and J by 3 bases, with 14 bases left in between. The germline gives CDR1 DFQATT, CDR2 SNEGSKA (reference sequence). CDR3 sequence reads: CSASRRGADTGELFF. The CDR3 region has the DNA TGCAGTGCTAGCCGGAGGGGAGCGGACACCGGGGAGCTGTTTTTT.

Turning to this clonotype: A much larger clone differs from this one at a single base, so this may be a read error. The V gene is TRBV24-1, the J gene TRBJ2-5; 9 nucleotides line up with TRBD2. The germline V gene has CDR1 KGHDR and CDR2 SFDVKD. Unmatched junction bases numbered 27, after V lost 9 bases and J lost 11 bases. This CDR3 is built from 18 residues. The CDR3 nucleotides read TGTGCCACCTCTTTTGCGGGCTCAGGACTAGCGAAACTGAATGAGCAGTACTTC. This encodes CATSFAGSGLAKLNEQYF.

CDR3 protein: CATGGTSGSITDTQYF. Written as DNA, the CDR3 is TGTGCCACGGGCGGGACTAGCGGGAGTATAACAGATACGCAGTATTTT. V usage is TRBV10-3 and J usage is TRBJ2-3, with TRBD2 identical over 14 bases. CDR1 and CDR2 (germline): ENHRY, SYGVKD. The trim removed 10 bases at V and 3 bases at J, leaving 9 bases unmatched. The CDR3 is 16 amino acids.

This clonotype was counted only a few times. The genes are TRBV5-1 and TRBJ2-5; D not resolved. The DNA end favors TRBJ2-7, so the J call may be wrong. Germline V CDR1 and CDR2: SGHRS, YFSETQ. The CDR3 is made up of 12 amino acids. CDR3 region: CASSLPSNEQYF. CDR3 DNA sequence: TGCGCCAGCAGCTTACCATCAAACGAGCAGTACTTC.

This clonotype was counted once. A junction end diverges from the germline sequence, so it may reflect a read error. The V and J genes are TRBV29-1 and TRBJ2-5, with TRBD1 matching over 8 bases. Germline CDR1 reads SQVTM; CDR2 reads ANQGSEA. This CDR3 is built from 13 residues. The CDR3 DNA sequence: TGCAGCGTTGCGGCAGGGGGCCAAGGGACCCAGTACTTC. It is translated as CSVAAGGQGTQYF.

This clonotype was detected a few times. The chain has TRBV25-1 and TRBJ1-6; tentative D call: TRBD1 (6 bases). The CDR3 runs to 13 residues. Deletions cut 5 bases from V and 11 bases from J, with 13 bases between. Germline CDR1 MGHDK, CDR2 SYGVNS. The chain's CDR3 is CASSSIGGTPLHF. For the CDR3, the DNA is TGTGCCAGCAGTTCGATAGGGGGTACACCCCTCCACTTT. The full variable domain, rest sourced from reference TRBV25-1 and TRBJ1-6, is EADIYQTPRYLVIGTGKKITLECSQTMGHDKMYWYQQDPGMELHLIHYSYGVNSTEKGDLSSESTVSRIRTEHFPLTLESARPSHTSQYLCASSSIGGTPLHFGNGTRLTVT.

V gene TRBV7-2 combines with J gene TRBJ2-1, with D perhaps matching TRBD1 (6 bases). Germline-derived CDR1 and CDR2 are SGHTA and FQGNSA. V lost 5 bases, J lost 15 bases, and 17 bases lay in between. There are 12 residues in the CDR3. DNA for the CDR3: TGTGCCAGCAGCACTTTAATGGGCAGGGGGTTCTTC. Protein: CASSTLMGRGFF.

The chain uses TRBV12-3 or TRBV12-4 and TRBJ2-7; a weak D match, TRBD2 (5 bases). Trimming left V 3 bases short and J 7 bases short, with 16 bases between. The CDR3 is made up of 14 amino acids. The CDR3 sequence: CASSLSDWHNEQYF. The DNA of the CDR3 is TGTGCCAGCAGTTTGTCGGACTGGCACAATGAGCAGTACTTC.

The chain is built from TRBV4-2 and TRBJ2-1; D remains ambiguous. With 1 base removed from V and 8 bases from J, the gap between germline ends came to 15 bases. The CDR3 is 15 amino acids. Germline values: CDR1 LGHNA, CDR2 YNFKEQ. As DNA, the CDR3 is TGTGCCAGCAGCCAAGGGACGGACCCGGGCTATGAGCAGTTCTTC. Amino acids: CASSQGTDPGYEQFF.

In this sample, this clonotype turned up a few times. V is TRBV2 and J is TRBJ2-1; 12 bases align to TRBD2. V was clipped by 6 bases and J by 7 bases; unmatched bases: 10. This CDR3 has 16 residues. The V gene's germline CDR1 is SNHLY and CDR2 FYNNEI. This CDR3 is CASRFSLAGGRNEQFF. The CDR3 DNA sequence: TGTGCCAGCAGGTTTTCACTAGCGGGAGGAAGAAATGAGCAGTTCTTC.

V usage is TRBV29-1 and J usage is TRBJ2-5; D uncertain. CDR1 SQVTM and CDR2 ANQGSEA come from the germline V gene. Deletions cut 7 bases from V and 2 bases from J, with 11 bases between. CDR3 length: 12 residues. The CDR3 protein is CSARQAQETQYF. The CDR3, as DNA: TGCAGCGCTCGGCAGGCGCAAGAGACCCAGTACTTC.

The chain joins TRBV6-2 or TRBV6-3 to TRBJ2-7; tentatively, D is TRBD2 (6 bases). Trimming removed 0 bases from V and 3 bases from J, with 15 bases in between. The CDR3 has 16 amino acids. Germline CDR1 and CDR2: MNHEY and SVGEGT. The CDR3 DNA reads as TGTGCCAGCAGTTACTCGATCTTGGCTAGCGACTACGAGCAGTACTTC. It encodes CASSYSILASDYEQYF.

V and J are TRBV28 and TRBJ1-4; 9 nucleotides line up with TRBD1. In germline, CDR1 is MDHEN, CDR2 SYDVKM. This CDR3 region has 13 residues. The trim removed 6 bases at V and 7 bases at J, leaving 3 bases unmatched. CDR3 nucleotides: TGTGCCAGCAGCCAGACAGGGGGTGAAAAACTGTTTTTT. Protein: CASSQTGGEKLFF.

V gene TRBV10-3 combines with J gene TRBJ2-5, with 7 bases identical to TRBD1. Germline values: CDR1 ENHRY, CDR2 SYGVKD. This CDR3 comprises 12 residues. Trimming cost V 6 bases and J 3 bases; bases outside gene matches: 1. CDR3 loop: CAIRGTEETQYF. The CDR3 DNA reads TGTGCCATCAGGGGGACAGAAGAGACCCAGTACTTC.

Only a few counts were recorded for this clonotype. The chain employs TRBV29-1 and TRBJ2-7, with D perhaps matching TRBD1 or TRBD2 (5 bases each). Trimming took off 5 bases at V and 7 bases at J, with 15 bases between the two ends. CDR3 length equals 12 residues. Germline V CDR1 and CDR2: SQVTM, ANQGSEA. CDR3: CSVSGMDNEQYF. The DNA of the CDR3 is TGCAGCGTTTCGGGGATGGACAATGAGCAGTACTTC.

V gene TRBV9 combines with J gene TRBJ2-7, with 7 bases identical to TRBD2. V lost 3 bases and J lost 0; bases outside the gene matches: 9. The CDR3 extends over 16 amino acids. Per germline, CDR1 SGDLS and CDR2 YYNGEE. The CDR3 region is CASSADLAASSYEQYF. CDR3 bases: TGTGCCAGCAGCGCGGACCTAGCGGCCAGCTCCTACGAGCAGTACTTC.

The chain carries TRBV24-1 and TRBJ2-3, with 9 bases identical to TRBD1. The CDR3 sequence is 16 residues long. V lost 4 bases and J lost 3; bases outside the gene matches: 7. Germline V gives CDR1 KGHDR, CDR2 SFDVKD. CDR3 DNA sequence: TGTGCCACCAGTGACCCGGGGACAGGGAGGACAGATACGCAGTATTTT. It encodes CATSDPGTGRTDTQYF.

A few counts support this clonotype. The CDR3 sequence is CASSSGPGQGGKTQYF. In DNA form, the CDR3 reads TGTGCCAGCAGTTCCGGGCCGGGACAGGGAGGAAAGACCCAGTACTTC. This chain joins TRBV28 and TRBJ2-5; 9 nucleotides line up with TRBD1. Germline V gives CDR1 MDHEN, CDR2 SYDVKM. There are 16 residues in the CDR3. V shed 4 bases and J 6 bases; nucleotides not matched to a gene: 12.

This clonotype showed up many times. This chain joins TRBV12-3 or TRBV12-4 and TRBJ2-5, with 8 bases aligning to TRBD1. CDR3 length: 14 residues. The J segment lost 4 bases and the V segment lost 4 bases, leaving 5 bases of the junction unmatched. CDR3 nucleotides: TGTGCCAGCAGTTCACGGACAGGGAGAGAGACCCAGTACTTC. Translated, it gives CASSSRTGRETQYF.